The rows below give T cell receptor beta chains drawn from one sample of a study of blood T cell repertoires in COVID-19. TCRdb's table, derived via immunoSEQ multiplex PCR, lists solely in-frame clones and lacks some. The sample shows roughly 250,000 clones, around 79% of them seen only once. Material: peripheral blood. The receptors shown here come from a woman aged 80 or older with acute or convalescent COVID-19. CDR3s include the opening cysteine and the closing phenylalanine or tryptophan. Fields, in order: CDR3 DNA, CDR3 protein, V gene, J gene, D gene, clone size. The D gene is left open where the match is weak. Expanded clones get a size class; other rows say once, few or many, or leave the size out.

CDR3 DNA: TGTGCCTGGAGGACGACATCGAATTCACCCCTCCACTTT
CDR3 protein: CAWRTTSNSPLHF
V gene: TRBV30
J gene: TRBJ1-6
D gene: .
clone size: once

CDR3 DNA: TGTGCCAGTAGTATGTTCAACGAGCAGTACTTC
CDR3 protein: CASSMFNEQYF
V gene: TRBV19
J gene: TRBJ2-7
D gene: .
clone size: .

CDR3 DNA: TGTGCCAGCAGTTACCCTGGGGCGCGGGATACGCAGTATTTT
CDR3 protein: CASSYPGARDTQYF
V gene: TRBV6-2/TRBV6-3
J gene: TRBJ2-3
D gene: .
clone size: .

CDR3 DNA: TGTGCCAGCAGGAGAGGTGGCAGTGGGAACACTGAAGCTTTCTTT
CDR3 protein: CASRRGGSGNTEAFF
V gene: TRBV2
J gene: TRBJ1-1
D gene: .
clone size: .

CDR3 DNA: TGTGCCAGCAGCGGGACACCCAATCAGCCCCAGCATTTT
CDR3 protein: CASSGTPNQPQHF
V gene: TRBV3-1/TRBV3-2
J gene: TRBJ1-5
D gene: .
clone size: .

CDR3 DNA: TGTGCCAGTACCATTAGGACTAGCGGGAGGGCCGCCGGGGAGCTGTTTTTT
CDR3 protein: CASTIRTSGRAAGELFF
V gene: TRBV19
J gene: TRBJ2-2
D gene: TRBD2
clone size: .

CDR3 DNA: TGTGCCAGCAGCTTAGGTTGGGGGGGGAATTACAATGAGCAGTTCTTC
CDR3 protein: CASSLGWGGNYNEQFF
V gene: TRBV7-2
J gene: TRBJ2-1
D gene: TRBD2
clone size: .

CDR3 DNA: TGTGCCAGCAGCCAAGATGGACAGGGGACCTATGGCTACACCTTC
CDR3 protein: CASSQDGQGTYGYTF
V gene: TRBV3-1/TRBV3-2
J gene: TRBJ1-2
D gene: TRBD1
clone size: .

CDR3 DNA: TGTGCCAGCTCACCTAACAGGGCCGGCACTGAAGCTTTCTTT
CDR3 protein: CASSPNRAGTEAFF
V gene: TRBV18
J gene: TRBJ1-1
D gene: .
clone size: .

CDR3 DNA: TGCGCCAGCAGCCCCGGGGGACAGGGGGCAACAGATACGCAGTATTTT
CDR3 protein: CASSPGGQGATDTQYF
V gene: TRBV5-1
J gene: TRBJ2-3
D gene: TRBD1
clone size: .

CDR3 DNA: TGTGCCAGCAGTGACTCTCGGGGATCCGGCTACACCTTC
CDR3 protein: CASSDSRGSGYTF
V gene: TRBV6-4
J gene: TRBJ1-2
D gene: .
clone size: .

CDR3 DNA: TGTGCCAGCAAGCAACGGGGTAGCGGGAGGGTCGGCCAAGAGACCCAGTACTTC
CDR3 protein: CASKQRGSGRVGQETQYF
V gene: TRBV27
J gene: TRBJ2-5
D gene: TRBD2
clone size: .

CDR3 DNA: TGTGCCAGCAGCTTGTTTCGGGCTAGCGCAAACCAAGAGACCCAGTACTTC
CDR3 protein: CASSLFRASANQETQYF
V gene: TRBV5-6
J gene: TRBJ2-5
D gene: .
clone size: .

CDR3 DNA: TGTGCCAGCAGCTTAGATACAGCATCCTACAATGAGCAGTTCTTC
CDR3 protein: CASSLDTASYNEQFF
V gene: TRBV7-2
J gene: TRBJ2-1
D gene: .
clone size: .

CDR3 DNA: TGTGCCAGTAGTATAGATCCCCTCTATGGCTACACCTTC
CDR3 protein: CASSIDPLYGYTF
V gene: TRBV19
J gene: TRBJ1-2
D gene: .
clone size: .

CDR3 DNA: TGCGCCAGCAGCCAAGGCCACTCGAGCTCCTACGAGCAGTACTTC
CDR3 protein: CASSQGHSSSYEQYF
V gene: TRBV4-1
J gene: TRBJ2-7
D gene: .
clone size: few

CDR3 DNA: TGCGCCAGCAGGCACGCTCGGGGGGGCGAGGGTTATGGCTACACCTTC
CDR3 protein: CASRHARGGEGYGYTF
V gene: TRBV5-1
J gene: TRBJ1-2
D gene: .
clone size: .

CDR3 DNA: TGTGCCAGCAGAATGACAGCAACTAATGAAAAACTGTTTTTT
CDR3 protein: CASRMTATNEKLFF
V gene: TRBV6-5
J gene: TRBJ1-4
D gene: .
clone size: .